The TCR beta chain described here comes from a study of blood T cells in healthy people across ages. V lost 1 base and J lost 0; bases outside the gene matches: 7. Germline V lookup: CDR1 DFQATT, CDR2 SNEGSKA (reference sequence). This CDR3 spans 18 amino acids. The use of a sample-barcoded 5' primer and a J-beta primer mix characterized a second PCR of roughly 6 to 11 cycles. Each cDNA molecule, via a template-switch adaptor with 12 random nucleotides, was tagged. TCRdb itself ran the 5' RACE reads through MiXCR, one entry per CDR3 protein. The table has roughly 2 million distinct CDR3 sequences, 40% to 55% seen once.

The TCR originated in a woman aged 40-49 years in good health. The sequenced sample consisted of blood. The chain is built from TRBV20-1 and TRBJ2-1; 12 bases line up with TRBD1. CDR3 loop: CSARVGDRGRTSYNEQFF. The CDR3 DNA reads TGCAGTGCTAGAGTGGGGGACAGGGGGCGGACCTCCTACAATGAGCAGTTCTTC.